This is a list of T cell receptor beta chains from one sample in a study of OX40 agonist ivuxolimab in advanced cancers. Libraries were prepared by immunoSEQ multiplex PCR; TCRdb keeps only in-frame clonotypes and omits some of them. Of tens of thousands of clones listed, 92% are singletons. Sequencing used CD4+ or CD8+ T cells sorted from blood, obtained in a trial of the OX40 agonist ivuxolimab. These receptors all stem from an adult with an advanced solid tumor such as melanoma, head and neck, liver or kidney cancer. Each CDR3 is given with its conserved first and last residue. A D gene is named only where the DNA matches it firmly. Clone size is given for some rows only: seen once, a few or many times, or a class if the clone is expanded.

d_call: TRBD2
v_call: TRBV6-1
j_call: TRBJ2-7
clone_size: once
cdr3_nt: TGTGCCAGCAGTGCGGATTGGAGACTAGCGGGGTTCTACGAGCAGTACTTC
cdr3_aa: CASSADWRLAGFYEQYF

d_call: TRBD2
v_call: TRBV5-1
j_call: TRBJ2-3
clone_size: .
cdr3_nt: TGCGCCAGCAGCCCTGGACTAGCGGGACTAGATACGCAGTATTTT
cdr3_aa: CASSPGLAGLDTQYF

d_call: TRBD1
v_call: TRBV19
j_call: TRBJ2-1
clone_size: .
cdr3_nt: TGTGCCAGTAGTATAGCAACCCGGGACAGGCGATACAATGAGCAGTTCTTC
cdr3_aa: CASSIATRDRRYNEQFF

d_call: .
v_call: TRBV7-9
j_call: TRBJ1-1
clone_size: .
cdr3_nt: TGTGCCAGCAGCTTAGAGGCAGGAAGGGCTTTCTTT
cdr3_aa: CASSLEAGRAFF

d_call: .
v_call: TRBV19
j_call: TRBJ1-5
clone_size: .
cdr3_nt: TGTGCCAGTAGTATGGCGGGAATCGGCAATCAGCCCCAGCATTTT
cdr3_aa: CASSMAGIGNQPQHF

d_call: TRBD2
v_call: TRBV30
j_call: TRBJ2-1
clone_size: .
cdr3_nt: TGTGCCTGGAGAGCGGGACTAGCGGGGTCAAATGAGCAGTTCTTC
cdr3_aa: CAWRAGLAGSNEQFF

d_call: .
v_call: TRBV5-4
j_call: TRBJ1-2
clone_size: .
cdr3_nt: TGTGCCAGCAGCTTGGCAGGGAACTATGGCTACACCTTC
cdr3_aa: CASSLAGNYGYTF

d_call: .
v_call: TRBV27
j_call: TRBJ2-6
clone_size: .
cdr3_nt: TGTGCCAGCAGGAAGAGCTCTGGGGCCAACGTCCTGACTTTC
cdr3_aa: CASRKSSGANVLTF

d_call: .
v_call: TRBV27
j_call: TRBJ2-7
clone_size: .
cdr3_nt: TGTGCCAGCAGTTTATCGGGGATAGGGGGCTACGAGCAGTACTTC
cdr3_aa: CASSLSGIGGYEQYF

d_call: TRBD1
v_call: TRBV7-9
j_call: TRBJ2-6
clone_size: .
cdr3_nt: TGTGCCAGCAGCCCACGACAGGGGGCGGCTGGGGCCAACGTCCTGACTTTC
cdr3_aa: CASSPRQGAAGANVLTF

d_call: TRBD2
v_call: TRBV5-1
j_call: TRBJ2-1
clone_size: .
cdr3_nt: TGCGCCAGCAGCCTTGGGACTAGCGGGATCGACAATGAGCAGTTCTTC
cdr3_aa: CASSLGTSGIDNEQFF

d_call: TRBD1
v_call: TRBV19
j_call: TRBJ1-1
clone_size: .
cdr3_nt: TGTGCCAGTAGGAGGACAGGGAACACTGAAGCTTTCTTT
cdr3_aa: CASRRTGNTEAFF

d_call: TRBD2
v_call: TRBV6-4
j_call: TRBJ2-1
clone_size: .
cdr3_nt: TGTGCCAGCAGGCCTGGGGCGGGAGCAGGTGAGCAGTTCTTC
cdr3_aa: CASRPGAGAGEQFF

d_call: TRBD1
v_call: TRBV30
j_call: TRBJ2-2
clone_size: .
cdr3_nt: TGTGCCTGGAGTTTAACAGGGGGCACCGGGGAGCTGTTTTTT
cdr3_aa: CAWSLTGGTGELFF

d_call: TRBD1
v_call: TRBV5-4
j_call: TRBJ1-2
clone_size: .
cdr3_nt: TGTGCCAGCAGCCCAATCGAGGGGGCGCGTGGCTACACCTTC
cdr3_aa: CASSPIEGARGYTF

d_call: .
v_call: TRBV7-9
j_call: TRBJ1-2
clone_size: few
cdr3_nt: TGTGCCAGCAGCTTAGACCAGAACTATGGCTACACCTTC
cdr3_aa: CASSLDQNYGYTF

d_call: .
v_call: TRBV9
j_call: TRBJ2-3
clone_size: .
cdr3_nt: TGTGCCAGCAGCGACGGTCCCCTCACTTCAGATACGCAGTATTTT
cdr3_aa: CASSDGPLTSDTQYF